The 5 T cell receptor beta chains given below trace back to one sample, sequenced in a study of tumor-infiltrating lymphocytes in primary liver carcinoma. Both blood RNA, taken from unsorted whole blood, and germline DNA were extracted. Synthesis of TCR beta cDNA was carried out from approximately 500 ng total RNA with a constant-region primer. For TCR beta, libraries were produced by three nested multiplex PCR rounds using slightly modified ARM-PCR. Forward primers for TRBV1-TRBV30 and a C-beta reverse primer served the first two PCR rounds, at about 10 cycles each. TCRdb used MiXCR to reprocess the multiplex PCR reads, holding one entry per CDR3 protein. The top ten clones hold about 7.1% of a sample with nearly 200,000 distinct CDR3 sequences, less than 75% of them seen once. Sequences were obtained from peripheral blood. Every receptor here comes from a woman aged 60-75 years with primary liver carcinoma and hepatitis B virus infection.

The chain carries TRBV6-5 and TRBJ2-3; D is unclear. The CDR3 sequence is 14 residues long. The V end lost 2 bases, the J end lost 4 bases, and 10 bases lay between the germline ends. In germline, CDR1 is MNHEY, CDR2 SVGAGI. CDR3 nucleotides: TGTGCCAGCAGTTACGGACCCAGACCAGATACGCAGTATTTT. This codes for CASSYGPRPDTQYF.

Only one count was recorded for this clonotype. At one end the junction does not follow the germline gene, possibly because of a read error. The chain is built from TRBV11-2 and TRBJ1-6, with a tentative D call TRBD1 (5 bases). The CDR3 has 16 amino acids. CDR1 is SGHAT and CDR2 is FQNNGV in the germline V gene. CDR3 bases: TGTGCCATCAGCACCCAACAAGGCGCAGGGATTTCACCCCTCCACTTC. This gives the protein CAISTQQGAGISPLHF.

This clonotype occurred a few times. The genes are TRBV13 and TRBJ2-7; weak D call: TRBD2 (6 bases). Germline CDR1 PRHDT, CDR2 FYEKMQ (reference sequence). The CDR3 length is 14 residues. The V gene lost 5 bases and the J gene lost 7 bases, with 18 bases spanning the gap. The CDR3 nucleotides are TGTGCCAGCAGCCCCCGGCCGGGAGAGGGAGAGCAGTACTTC. It specifies CASSPRPGEGEQYF. Full variable domain (missing parts from reference TRBV13 and TRBJ2-7): AAGVIQSPRHLIKEKRETATLKCYPIPRHDTVYWYQQGPGQDPQFLISFYEKMQSDKGSIPDRFSAQQFSDYHSELNMSSLELGDSALYFCASSPRPGEGEQYFGPGTRLTVT.

Concerning this clonotype itself: This is likely a read error, given that the CDR3 carries no conserved phenylalanine or tryptophan at its end. This chain connects TRBV11-2 to TRBJ2-2; 11 bases are a match to TRBD1. Germline lookup yields CDR1 SGHAT and CDR2 FQNNGV. V was pared by 3 bases and J by 4 bases, with 7 bases of the junction left unmatched. This CDR3 is built from 17 residues. Written as DNA, the CDR3 is TGTGCCAGCAGCTTTAGCCGGGACAGGGGGGGCACCGGGGAGCTGTTTTCA. Translating it yields CASSFSRDRGGTGELFS.

The chain joins TRBV11-2 to TRBJ1-2; unclear D gene. Between the trimmed V and J ends, which lost 5 bases and 9 bases, there was a span of 16 bases. Germline assignment: CDR1 SGHAT and CDR2 FQNNGV. CDR3 length: 13 amino acids. This chain's CDR3 is CASSPRHRSRYTF. CDR3 nucleotides: TGTGCCAGCAGCCCCCGACATCGGAGTCGCTACACCTTC.